The TCR beta chain described here comes from a study of CXCR3-negative and CXCR3-positive naive CD8 T cells. This CDR3 spans 12 amino acids. Germline lookup yields CDR1 SGHTA and CDR2 FQGTGA. Preparation of TRB cDNA libraries relied on 5' RACE carrying UMI labels. TCRdb reprocessed the 5' RACE reads, with one entry per CDR3 protein and no DNA. This table holds around 40,000 distinct CDR3 sequences. This sequence joins TRBV7-3 and TRBJ2-1. Sequencing was carried out using naive CXCR3- CD8+ T cells from blood. This sample's subset: CD45RO-CCR7+CD27+CD95- naive CD8+ T cells lacking CXCR3 (TNR3-). This clonotype was obtained from a human donor in good health. Some clones in this sample may be carry-over from other donors' samples. The CDR3 spells CASSISTDPQFF. Using reference TRBV7-3 and TRBJ2-1 for the parts outside the CDR3, the full variable domain is GAGVSQTPSNKVTEKGKYVELRCDPISGHTALYWYRQSLGQGPEFLIYFQGTGAADDSGLPNDRFFAVRPEGSVSTLKIQRTERGDSAVYLCASSISTDPQFFGPGTRLTVL.